This T cell receptor beta chain emerged from a study of cytomegalovirus exposure and HLA in healthy donors. Germline-derived CDR1 and CDR2 are MGHRA and YSYEKL. V lost 2 bases and J lost 4; bases outside the gene matches: 10. The CDR3 covers 17 residues. PCR was performed using 60 Vbeta and 13 Jbeta primers. Assay: immunoSEQ multiplex PCR; the TCRdb copy retains only in-frame clones and omits some. This repertoire shows about 98,000 clones, around 80% found once; its top ten account for roughly 17%. Sequencing was carried out using PBMCs. This clonotype was obtained from a man aged 60-69 years in good health and CMV-seropositive. The chain links TRBV4-1 to TRBJ2-1; 8 positions agree with TRBD1. The CDR3 DNA reads TGCGCCAGCAGCCAAACAACCGGGACAGGAGTATACAATGAGCAGTTCTTC. Encoded protein: CASSQTTGTGVYNEQFF.